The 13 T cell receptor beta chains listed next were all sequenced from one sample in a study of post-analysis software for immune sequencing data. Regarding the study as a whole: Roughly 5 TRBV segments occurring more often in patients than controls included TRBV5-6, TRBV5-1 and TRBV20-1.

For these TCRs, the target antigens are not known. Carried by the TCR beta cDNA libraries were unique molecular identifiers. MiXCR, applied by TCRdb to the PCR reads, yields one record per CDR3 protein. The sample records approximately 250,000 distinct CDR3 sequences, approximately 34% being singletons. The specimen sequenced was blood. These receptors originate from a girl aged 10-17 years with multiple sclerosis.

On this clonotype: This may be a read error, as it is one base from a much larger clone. The CDR3 spells CTSSVAGGTEAFF. The CDR3 coding sequence is TGTACCAGCAGCGTAGCAGGGGGGACTGAAGCTTTCTTT. The J gene is TRBJ1-1, the V gene TRBV9; 7 bases fit TRBD1. Per the germline V gene, CDR1 is SGDLS and CDR2 is YYNGEE. CDR3 length: 13 residues.

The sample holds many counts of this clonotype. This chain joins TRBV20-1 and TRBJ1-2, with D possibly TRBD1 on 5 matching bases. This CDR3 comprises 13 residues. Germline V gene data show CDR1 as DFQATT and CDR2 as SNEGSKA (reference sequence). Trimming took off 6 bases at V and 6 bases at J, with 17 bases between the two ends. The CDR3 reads CSAGRLGENGYTF. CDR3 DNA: TGCAGTGCGGGAAGACTGGGGGAGAATGGCTACACCTTC.

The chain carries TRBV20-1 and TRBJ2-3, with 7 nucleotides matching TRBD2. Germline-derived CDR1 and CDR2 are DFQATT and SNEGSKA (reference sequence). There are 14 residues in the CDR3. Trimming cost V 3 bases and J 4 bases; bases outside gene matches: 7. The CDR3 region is CSARRAGSADTQYF. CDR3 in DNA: TGCAGTGCTAGGCGAGCGGGATCAGCAGATACGCAGTATTTT.

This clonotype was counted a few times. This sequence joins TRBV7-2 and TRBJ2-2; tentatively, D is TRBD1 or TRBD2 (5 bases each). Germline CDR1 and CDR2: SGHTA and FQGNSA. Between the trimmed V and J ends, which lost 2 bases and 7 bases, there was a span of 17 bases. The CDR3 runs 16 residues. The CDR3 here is CASSLLGRAGHGELFF. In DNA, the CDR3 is TGTGCCAGCAGCTTACTGGGGCGGGCCGGCCACGGGGAGCTGTTTTTT.

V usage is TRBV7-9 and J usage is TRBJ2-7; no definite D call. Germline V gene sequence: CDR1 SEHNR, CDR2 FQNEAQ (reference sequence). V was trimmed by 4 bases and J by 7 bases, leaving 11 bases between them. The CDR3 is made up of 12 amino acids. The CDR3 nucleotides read TGTGCCAGCAGCTGGTCCTACAATGAGCAGTACTTC. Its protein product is CASSWSYNEQYF.

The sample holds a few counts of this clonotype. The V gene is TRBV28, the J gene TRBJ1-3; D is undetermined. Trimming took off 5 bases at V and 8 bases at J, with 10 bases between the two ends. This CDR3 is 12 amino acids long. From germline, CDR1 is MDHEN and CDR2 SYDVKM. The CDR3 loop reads CASSGHGDTIYF. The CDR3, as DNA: TGTGCCAGCAGTGGGCACGGGGACACCATATATTTT.

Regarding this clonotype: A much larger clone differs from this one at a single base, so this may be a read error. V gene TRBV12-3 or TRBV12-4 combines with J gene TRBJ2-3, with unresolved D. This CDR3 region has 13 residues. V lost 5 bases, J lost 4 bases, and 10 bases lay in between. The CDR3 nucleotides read TGTGCCAGCAGTACCCCGACGCCAGATACGCAGTATTTT. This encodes CASSTPTPDTQYF.

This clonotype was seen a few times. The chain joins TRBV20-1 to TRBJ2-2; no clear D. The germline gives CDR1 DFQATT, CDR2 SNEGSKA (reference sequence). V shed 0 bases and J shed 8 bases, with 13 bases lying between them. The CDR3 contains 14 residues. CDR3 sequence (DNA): TGCAGTGCTAGAGATCTCAGGCACGGAGGGGAGCTGTTTTTT. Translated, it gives CSARDLRHGGELFF.

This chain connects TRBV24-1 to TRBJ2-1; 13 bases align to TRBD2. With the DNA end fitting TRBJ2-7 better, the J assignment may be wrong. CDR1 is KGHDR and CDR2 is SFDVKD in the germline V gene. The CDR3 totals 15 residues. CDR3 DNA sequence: TGTGCCGCCGGGACTAGCGGGAACCCCTACAATGAGCAGTACTTC. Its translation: CAAGTSGNPYNEQYF.

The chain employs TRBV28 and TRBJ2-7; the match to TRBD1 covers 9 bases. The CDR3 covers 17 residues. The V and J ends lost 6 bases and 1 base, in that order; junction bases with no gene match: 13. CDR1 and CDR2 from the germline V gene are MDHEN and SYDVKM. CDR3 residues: CASRGGTGSLGSYEQYF. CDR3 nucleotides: TGTGCCAGCAGGGGAGGGACAGGGAGTTTGGGGTCCTACGAGCAGTACTTC.

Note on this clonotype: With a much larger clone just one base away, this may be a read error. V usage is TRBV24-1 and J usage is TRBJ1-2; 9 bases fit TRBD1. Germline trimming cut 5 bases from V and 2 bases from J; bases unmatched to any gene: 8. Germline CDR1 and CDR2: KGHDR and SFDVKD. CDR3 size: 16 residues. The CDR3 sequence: CATSVPTGTGNYGYTF. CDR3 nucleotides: TGTGCCACCAGTGTCCCAACCGGGACAGGGAACTATGGCTACACCTTC.

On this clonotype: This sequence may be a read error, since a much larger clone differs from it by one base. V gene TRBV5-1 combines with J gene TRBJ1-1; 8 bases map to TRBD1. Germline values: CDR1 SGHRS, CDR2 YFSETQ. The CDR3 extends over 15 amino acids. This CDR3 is CTSSWGQVANTEAFF. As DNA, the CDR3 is TGCACCAGCAGCTGGGGACAGGTCGCGAACACTGAAGCTTTCTTT.

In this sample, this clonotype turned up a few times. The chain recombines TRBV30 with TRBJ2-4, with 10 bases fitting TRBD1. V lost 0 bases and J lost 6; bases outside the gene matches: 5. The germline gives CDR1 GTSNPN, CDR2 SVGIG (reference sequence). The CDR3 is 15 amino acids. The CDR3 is CAWSVRQGARNIQYF. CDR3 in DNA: TGTGCCTGGAGTGTACGACAGGGGGCCCGAAACATTCAGTACTTC.